This passage covers 4 T cell receptor beta chains from one sample sequenced in a study of post-analysis software for immune sequencing data. Broader study findings: Controls had lower frequencies than patients of about five TRBV segments, which included TRBV5-6, TRBV5-1 and TRBV20-1.

Antigens for these TCRs are unknown. The authors incorporated unique molecular identifiers into the TCR beta cDNA libraries. One entry per CDR3 protein, called by TCRdb with MiXCR from the PCR reads. The sample has hundreds of thousands of distinct CDR3 sequences; approximately 60% are singletons. Sequenced: blood. These receptors were taken from a girl aged 2-10 years with multiple sclerosis.

With respect to this clonotype: The missing conserved phenylalanine or tryptophan at the end of this CDR3 makes a read error likely. The chain combines TRBV6-5 with TRBJ2-1; 13 bases are shared with TRBD2. This CDR3 region has 19 residues. V gave up 2 bases and J gave up 7 bases; unmatched junction bases: 14. Germline V lookup: CDR1 MNHEY, CDR2 SVGAGI. Here the CDR3 reads CASSYRRRLAGGRGNEQFV. CDR3 coding DNA: TGTGCCAGCAGTTACCGCAGGCGACTAGCGGGGGGCCGGGGGAATGAGCAGTTCGTC.

The chain uses TRBV20-1 and TRBJ1-4; TRBD1 might be the D (6 bases). This CDR3 comprises 15 residues. Trimming removed 3 bases from V and 8 bases from J, with 19 bases in between. The germline gives CDR1 DFQATT, CDR2 SNEGSKA (reference sequence). The CDR3 DNA is TGCAGTGCTAGTAATCCCCGACAGGTAGACGAAAAACTGTTTTTT. Its translation: CSASNPRQVDEKLFF.

This clonotype was detected a few times. This chain joins TRBV12-3 or TRBV12-4 and TRBJ2-3, with D perhaps matching TRBD2 (6 bases). The CDR3 length is 15 residues. Trimming removed 2 bases at V and 1 base at J, with 10 bases between. As DNA, the CDR3 is TGTGCCAGCAGTTTATTGCCTAGCGGCACAGATACGCAGTATTTT. Translation: CASSLLPSGTDTQYF.

The chain joins TRBV24-1 to TRBJ2-1; D is perhaps TRBD1 (6 bases). The V and J ends lost 0 bases and 10 bases respectively, with 9 bases between them. This CDR3 region has 13 residues. Germline V lookup: CDR1 KGHDR, CDR2 SFDVKD. CDR3 residues: CATSDLWGLEQFF. Here the CDR3 DNA reads TGTGCCACCAGTGATTTGTGGGGGCTGGAGCAGTTCTTC.